These 24 T cell receptor beta chains were sequenced from one sample in a study of spatial heterogeneity in lung cancer. No antigen is known for these receptors. TCRdb re-derived calls from the 5' RACE reads in MiXCR, one entry per CDR3 protein. The table lists hundreds of distinct CDR3 sequences, roughly 25% of them singletons. General study points: Tumor mutation counts were tracked by expanded intratumoral alpha and beta TCR counts.

The time point here: sample taken at primary tumor resection. Sample: lung tumor tissue, taken at surgery. These receptors all stem from a male donor with early-stage non-small cell lung cancer.

Comment on this clonotype: Because this beta chain is a stray read in a library intended to capture alpha chains, its abundance should not be given much weight. This chain uses TRBV7-9 with TRBJ2-7, with D possibly being TRBD2 (5 bases). This CDR3 region has 15 residues. Looked up from germline, CDR1 is SEHNR and CDR2 is FQNEAQ (reference sequence). V gave up 2 bases and J gave up 2 bases, with 13 bases separating them. CDR3 protein: CASSLHVGGPYEQYF. CDR3 DNA sequence: TGTGCCAGCAGCTTACATGTCGGAGGCCCCTACGAGCAGTACTTC.

In its sample, this clonotype is large. Because the library targeted alpha chains, this beta chain is an off-target read whose size means little. The V call is TRBV7-2, the J call TRBJ2-1; a weak D match, TRBD1 (6 bases). V gave up 6 bases and J gave up 8 bases, with 17 bases separating them. The CDR3 is 14 amino acids. Germline V gene sequence: CDR1 SGHTA, CDR2 FQGNSA. The CDR3 DNA follows: TGTGCCAGCAGTGTACAGGGCTTTAGTGATGAGCAGTTCTTC. Translating it yields CASSVQGFSDEQFF. Variable domain in full (rest from reference TRBV7-2 and TRBJ2-1): GAGVSQSPSNKVTEKGKDVELRCDPISGHTALYWYRQSLGQGLEFLIYFQGNSAPDKSGLPSDRFSAERTGGSVSTLTIQRTQQEDSAVYLCASSVQGFSDEQFFGPGTRLTVL.

This clonotype ranks as hyperexpanded. This beta chain slipped into a library made for alpha chains as a stray read, so its size is not meaningful. This chain uses TRBV27 with TRBJ1-2, with D uncertain. The V gene lost 1 base and the J gene lost 5 bases, with 14 bases spanning the gap. This CDR3 comprises 15 residues. CDR1 is MNHEY, CDR2 SMNVEV, per germline (reference sequence). As DNA, the CDR3 is TGTGCCAGCAGTTTATTTTCTAACGGAAGATATGGCTACACCTTC. It is translated as CASSLFSNGRYGYTF.

This clonotype turned up a few times. This beta chain turned up in a library designed for alpha chains; as an off-target read, its abundance says little. The rearrangement links TRBV7-2 to TRBJ2-7, with 12 bases aligning to TRBD2. The CDR3 has 14 residues. Trimming cost V 5 bases and J 6 bases; bases outside gene matches: 5. Germline V gene lookup returns CDR1 SGHTA and CDR2 FQGNSA. In DNA form, the CDR3 reads TGTGCCAGCAGCCCAAGACTAGCGGGAGCCGAGCAGTACTTC. Amino acids: CASSPRLAGAEQYF.

With regard to this clonotype: As an off-target read in a library built for alpha chains, this beta chain has a frequency of little significance. The chain combines TRBV7-2 with TRBJ2-5; TRBD2 matches 7 bases. CDR3 length: 15 amino acids. V lost 3 bases and J lost 3; bases outside the gene matches: 7. Germline V lookup: CDR1 SGHTA, CDR2 FQGNSA. The CDR3 reads CASSFLAGPKETQYF. CDR3 nucleotides: TGTGCCAGCAGCTTCTTAGCGGGCCCAAAAGAGACCCAGTACTTC.

On this clonotype: This beta chain represents an off-target read in a library built for alpha chains; its size is of limited meaning. The chain recombines TRBV11-2 with TRBJ2-5; D not resolved. This CDR3 contains 12 residues. Germline V gives CDR1 SGHAT, CDR2 FQNNGV. V shed 5 bases and J shed 5 bases, with 9 bases lying between them. The CDR3 loop is CASSGGRETQYF. As DNA, the CDR3 is TGTGCCAGCAGCGGCGGCCGGGAGACCCAGTACTTC. Filled out from reference TRBV11-2 and TRBJ2-5, the complete variable domain reads EAGVAQSPRYKIIEKRQSVAFWCNPISGHATLYWYQQILGQGPKLLIQFQNNGVVDDSQLPKDRFSAERLKGVDSTLKIQPAKLEDSAVYLCASSGGRETQYFGPGTRLLVL.

In this sample, this clonotype turned up a few times. Being off target in a library aimed at alpha chains, this beta chain has a size of little meaning. The chain recombines TRBV7-2 with TRBJ1-6; 9 bases agree with TRBD1. The CDR3 sequence is 14 residues long. The J segment lost 8 bases and the V segment lost 5 bases, leaving 4 bases of the junction unmatched. Germline loops: CDR1 SGHTA, CDR2 FQGNSA. CDR3 sequence: CASSHGQGHSPLHF. The CDR3 bases are TGTGCCAGCAGCCACGGACAGGGGCATTCACCCCTCCACTTT.

This clonotype occurred a few times. This beta chain was picked up by a library intended for alpha chains and is off target, so its count carries little meaning. The V gene is TRBV6-5, the J gene TRBJ2-1; 10 bases align to TRBD2. With V trimmed by 6 bases and J by 3 bases, 2 bases remained unmatched. This CDR3 contains 14 residues. Germline V gene data show CDR1 as MNHEY and CDR2 as SVGAGI. The CDR3 coding sequence is TGTGCCAGCAGAGAGCGGGGGGGCTACAATGAGCAGTTCTTC. Its protein product is CASRERGGYNEQFF.

A note on this clonotype: This beta chain is a stray sequence in a library constructed for alpha chains; its clone size is not meaningful. The chain is built from TRBV30 and TRBJ2-7; TRBD1 aligns across 10 bases. There are 14 residues in the CDR3. Germline V lookup: CDR1 GTSNPN, CDR2 SVGIG (reference sequence). V lost 5 bases and J lost 4; bases outside the gene matches: 8. CDR3 sequence reads: CAWGTGTGVYEQYF. The CDR3 nucleotides read TGTGCCTGGGGGACCGGGACAGGGGTTTACGAGCAGTACTTC. Using reference TRBV30 and TRBJ2-7 for the parts outside the CDR3, the full variable domain is SQTIHQWPATLVQPVGSPLSLECTVEGTSNPNLYWYRQAAGRGLQLLFYSVGIGQISSEVPQNLSASRPQDRQFILSSKKLLLSDSGFYLCAWGTGTGVYEQYFGPGTRLTVT.

Comment on this clonotype: This beta chain is an unintended read in a library built for alpha chains; its size means little. This chain joins TRBV10-3 and TRBJ2-5, with D uncertain. Germline V gene data show CDR1 as ENHRY and CDR2 as SYGVKD. The CDR3 runs 11 residues. Deletions cut 0 bases from V and 4 bases from J, with 0 bases between. This CDR3 reads CAISESETQYF. As DNA, the CDR3 is TGTGCCATCAGTGAGTCAGAGACCCAGTACTTC.

This clonotype was seen once. A library prepared for alpha chains yielded this beta chain as an off-target read; its size is of little meaning. This chain links TRBV27 with TRBJ2-3; possible D gene TRBD2, 6 bases. The V and J ends lost 4 bases and 6 bases respectively, with 17 bases between them. This CDR3 contains 15 residues. The germline CDR1 and CDR2 sequences are MNHEY and SMNVEV (reference sequence). CDR3 in amino acids: CASSSLVGRLDTQYF. For the CDR3, the DNA is TGTGCCAGCAGTTCGTTAGTCGGGAGATTGGATACGCAGTATTTT.

Notes on this clonotype: Being off target in a library aimed at alpha chains, this beta chain has a size of little meaning. This chain joins TRBV11-2 and TRBJ2-1; 7 bases are shared with TRBD2. The trim removed 1 base at V and 7 bases at J, leaving 4 bases unmatched. Germline-derived CDR1 and CDR2 are SGHAT and FQNNGV. This CDR3 has 14 amino acids. The DNA for the CDR3 is TGTGCCAGCAGCTTAGTGTGGACTAGGAATGAGCAGTTCTTC. It encodes CASSLVWTRNEQFF. The whole variable domain, remainder taken from reference TRBV11-2 and TRBJ2-1, is EAGVAQSPRYKIIEKRQSVAFWCNPISGHATLYWYQQILGQGPKLLIQFQNNGVVDDSQLPKDRFSAERLKGVDSTLKIQPAKLEDSAVYLCASSLVWTRNEQFFGPGTRLTVL.

This clonotype was counted only a few times. This beta chain turned up in a library designed for alpha chains; as an off-target read, its abundance says little. This chain connects TRBV11-2 to TRBJ2-4; the D is unclear. The V end lost 3 bases, the J end lost 0 bases, and 9 bases lay between the germline ends. The CDR3 has 15 amino acids. The germline V gene has CDR1 SGHAT and CDR2 FQNNGV. CDR3 amino acids: CASSFGSPAKNIQYF. Written as DNA, the CDR3 is TGTGCCAGCAGCTTCGGCTCCCCAGCCAAAAACATTCAGTACTTC.

Turning to this clonotype: This beta chain lies outside the target of a library built for alpha chains; its clone size means little. V gene TRBV6-5 combines with J gene TRBJ1-2; D unresolved. Germline V gives CDR1 MNHEY, CDR2 SVGAGI. V lost 1 base to trimming and J lost 4 bases, with 7 bases between them. The CDR3 has 13 residues. The CDR3 bases are TGTGCCAGCAGTTACTACGGACTCTATGGCTACACCTTC. This encodes CASSYYGLYGYTF.

For this clonotype: As an off-target read in a library built for alpha chains, this beta chain has a frequency of little significance. The J gene is TRBJ2-1, the V gene TRBV5-1, with 7 bases identical to TRBD2. Germline V gene data show CDR1 as SGHRS and CDR2 as YFSETQ. The trim removed 2 bases at V and 7 bases at J, leaving 9 bases unmatched. The CDR3 consists of 15 residues. The CDR3 here is CASSLAGPRDNEQFF. CDR3 bases: TGCGCCAGCAGCTTAGCGGGACCCAGGGATAATGAGCAGTTCTTC. The full variable domain, completed using reference TRBV5-1 and TRBJ2-1, is KAGVTQTPRYLIKTRGQQVTLSCSPISGHRSVSWYQQTPGQGLQFLFEYFSETQRNKGNFPGRFSGRQFSNSRSEMNVSTLELGDSALYLCASSLAGPRDNEQFFGPGTRLTVL.

This clonotype was seen more than once but under ten times. A library prepared for alpha chains yielded this beta chain as an off-target read; its size is of little meaning. The rearrangement uses TRBV18 and TRBJ1-2; D gene uncertain. The CDR3 is 13 residues long. Germline CDR1 reads KGHSH; CDR2 reads LQKENI. The germline V and J ends were trimmed by 0 bases and 9 bases, with 11 bases remaining between them. The CDR3, as DNA: TGTGCCAGCTCACCACCATCAGGACCCAGCTACACCTTC. This gives the protein CASSPPSGPSYTF. The full variable domain, its missing parts supplied by reference TRBV18 and TRBJ1-2, is NAGVMQNPRHLVRRRGQEARLRCSPMKGHSHVYWYRQLPEEGLKFMVYLQKENIIDESGMPKERFSAEFPKEGPSILRIQQVVRGDSAAYFCASSPPSGPSYTFGSGTRLTVV.

Comments on this clonotype: This beta chain turned up in a library designed for alpha chains; as an off-target read, its abundance says little. V is TRBV29-1 and J is TRBJ2-7, with a tentative D call TRBD2 (6 bases). Germline CDR1 and CDR2: SQVTM and ANQGSEA. V was cut by 6 bases and J by 3 bases, with 18 bases left in between. This CDR3 comprises 14 residues. The CDR3: CSVRRDSTSYEQYF. In DNA form, the CDR3 reads TGCAGCGTCCGCCGGGACTCAACTAGCTACGAGCAGTACTTC.

This clonotype has a handful of counts. This beta chain is an off-target read within a library intended for alpha chains, so its frequency means little. V is TRBV25-1 and J is TRBJ1-2, with D tentatively TRBD1 (5 bases). The CDR3 contains 16 residues. Trimming stripped 1 base from V and 0 bases from J, with 12 bases between. The V gene's germline CDR1 is MGHDK and CDR2 SYGVNS. The CDR3 region has the DNA TGTGCCAGCAGTGAATTGGGGGAGGCCCCTAACTATGGCTACACCTTC. This translates into CASSELGEAPNYGYTF.

Comment on this clonotype: This beta chain represents an off-target read in a library built for alpha chains; its size is of limited meaning. This chain uses TRBV6-2 or TRBV6-3 with TRBJ2-7; D remains unclear. CDR3 length: 12 residues. With 5 bases removed from V and 3 bases from J, the gap between germline ends came to 8 bases. Germline CDR1 is MNHEY and CDR2 is SVGEGT. DNA for the CDR3: TGTGCCAGCAGTCCCGTAGTCTACGAGCAGTACTTC. Encoded protein: CASSPVVYEQYF.

Remarks on this clonotype: This beta chain lies outside the target of a library built for alpha chains; its clone size means little. The chain uses TRBV6-5 and TRBJ1-2; D not certain. With 2 bases removed from V and 4 bases from J, the gap between germline ends came to 17 bases. The CDR3 has 16 residues. The germline V gene has CDR1 MNHEY and CDR2 SVGAGI. The DNA of the CDR3 is TGTGCCAGCAGTTACGTGGGTAGGATGACTCCCTATGGCTACACCTTC. It codes for CASSYVGRMTPYGYTF.

Turning to this clonotype: With the library built for alpha chains, this beta chain is off target and its frequency is not meaningful. V usage is TRBV12-3 or TRBV12-4 and J usage is TRBJ2-7, with TRBD1 matching over 11 bases. The CDR3 length is 15 residues. With V trimmed by 6 bases and J by 1 base, 5 bases remained unmatched. CDR3 protein: CASSPGTGGSYEQYF. In nucleotides, the CDR3 is TGTGCCAGCAGCCCGGGGACAGGGGGATCCTACGAGCAGTACTTC.

To note about this clonotype: As an off-target read in a library built for alpha chains, this beta chain has a frequency of little significance. The V and J genes are TRBV2 and TRBJ2-2; D gene unclear. The V gene's germline CDR1 is SNHLY and CDR2 FYNNEI. The V gene lost 4 bases and the J gene lost 7 bases, with 7 bases spanning the gap. This CDR3 is built from 12 residues. The CDR3: CASSGSGGELFF. DNA of the CDR3: TGTGCCAGCAGTGGGTCCGGCGGGGAGCTGTTTTTT.

This clonotype was recorded a few times. This beta chain was picked up by a library intended for alpha chains and is off target, so its count carries little meaning. This chain uses TRBV7-2 with TRBJ2-1; D is perhaps TRBD2 (5 bases). The CDR3 totals 15 residues. The V gene lost 1 base and the J gene lost 0 bases, with 7 bases spanning the gap. Germline lookup yields CDR1 SGHTA and CDR2 FQGNSA. The DNA of the CDR3 is TGTGCCAGCAGCTTAGGACTACCCTCCTACAATGAGCAGTTCTTC. Protein: CASSLGLPSYNEQFF.

This clonotype was observed a few times. Little can be read into the size of this beta chain, an off-target read in a library designed for alpha chains. CDR3 sequence (DNA): TGCAGTGCTAGAGATGTTTTGAGGCAAGACAATGAGCAGTTCTTC. As protein: CSARDVLRQDNEQFF. The chain uses TRBV20-1 and TRBJ2-1; D uncertain. The germline CDR1 and CDR2 sequences are DFQATT and SNEGSKA (reference sequence). This CDR3 spans 15 amino acids. V was trimmed by 0 bases and J by 5 bases, leaving 14 bases between them.